The 13 T cell receptor beta chains listed next were all sequenced from one sample in a study of blood T cell repertoires in COVID-19. Data came from immunoSEQ multiplex PCR; TCRdb stores just in-frame clones and leaves some out. The repertoire consists of 300,000 to 350,000 clones, with 87% occurring once and the leading ten covering about 2.5%. Input material: peripheral blood. All receptors derive from a man younger than 30 with active or convalescent COVID-19.

The rearrangement joins TRBV25-1 to TRBJ2-2; possible D gene TRBD2, 5 bases. The germline gives CDR1 MGHDK, CDR2 SYGVNS. Trimming cost V 7 bases and J 3 bases, with 12 bases left between them. The CDR3 covers 14 residues. The CDR3 DNA sequence: TGTGCCAGCACCCCGACGGGATACACCGGGGAGCTGTTTTTT. Residues: CASTPTGYTGELFF. Full variable domain (missing parts from reference TRBV25-1 and TRBJ2-2): EADIYQTPRYLVIGTGKKITLECSQTMGHDKMYWYQQDPGMELHLIHYSYGVNSTEKGDLSSESTVSRIRTEHFPLTLESARPSHTSQYLCASTPTGYTGELFFGEGSRLTVL.

The chain has TRBV6-5 and TRBJ1-1, with 9 bases identical to TRBD1. Germline values: CDR1 MNHEY, CDR2 SVGAGI. This CDR3 contains 13 residues. V lost 7 bases and J lost 4; bases outside the gene matches: 4. CDR3 loop: CASTPDRGTEAFF. CDR3 bases: TGTGCCAGCACCCCGGACAGGGGCACTGAAGCTTTCTTT.

The rearrangement links TRBV6-5 to TRBJ2-2; D uncertain. Germline assignment: CDR1 MNHEY and CDR2 SVGAGI. The CDR3 consists of 14 residues. V lost 5 bases and J lost 4, with 11 bases in between. Here the CDR3 DNA reads TGTGCCAGCAGTATACTCCTTAGCACCGGGGAGCTGTTTTTT. Its protein product is CASSILLSTGELFF.

The chain recombines TRBV5-1 with TRBJ1-6; 7 bases are shared with TRBD1. The V segment lost 9 bases and the J segment 9 bases; nucleotides outside the gene matches: 12. CDR1 and CDR2 (germline): SGHRS, YFSETQ. The CDR3 runs 14 residues. CDR3 DNA: TGCGCCACCAGAACCGGGACAGAGGCTTCACCCCTCCACTTT. Its translation is CATRTGTEASPLHF.

The chain couples TRBV4-1 to TRBJ1-4; TRBD1 might be the D (6 bases). Germline CDR1 reads MGHRA; CDR2 reads YSYEKL. The CDR3 spans 14 residues. Trimming removed 1 base at V and 6 bases at J, with 9 bases between. The CDR3, as DNA: TGCGCCAGCAGCCAAGTACAGGGAGATGAAAAACTGTTTTTT. It translates to CASSQVQGDEKLFF.

The V and J genes are TRBV5-1 and TRBJ2-4, with TRBD2 as a possible D gene (7 bases). The CDR3 is made up of 15 amino acids. CDR1 and CDR2 (germline): SGHRS, YFSETQ. Trimming removed 1 base at V and 8 bases at J, with 16 bases between. Here the CDR3 reads CASSLSGGRGDIQYF. The CDR3 nucleotides are TGCGCCAGCAGCTTGTCCGGGGGGCGCGGAGACATTCAGTACTTC.

The rearrangement uses TRBV27 and TRBJ2-2, with TRBD2 identical over 9 bases. Losses at the gene ends were 5 bases for V and 5 bases for J; bases not matched to a gene: 6. The CDR3 extends over 15 amino acids. The germline V gene has CDR1 MNHEY and CDR2 SMNVEV (reference sequence). The CDR3 is CASSRAGGRTGELFF. CDR3 nucleotides: TGTGCCAGCAGTCGAGCGGGGGGCCGGACCGGGGAGCTGTTTTTT.

The V gene is TRBV28, the J gene TRBJ2-7; 7 nucleotides align to TRBD1. Germline-derived CDR1 and CDR2 are MDHEN and SYDVKM. The V gene end was trimmed by 2 bases and the J gene end by 2 bases; junction bases not matched to a gene: 9. There are 16 residues in the CDR3. CDR3 DNA: TGTGCCAGCAGTTTAGCACGAAGGGGGCACACCTACGAGCAGTACTTC. Encoded protein: CASSLARRGHTYEQYF.

Only a few counts were recorded for this clone. The V call is TRBV19, the J call TRBJ1-1; D is perhaps TRBD1 (6 bases). V lost 6 bases and J 1 base, leaving 12 bases between the germline ends. CDR3 length: 14 residues. The germline CDR1 and CDR2 sequences are LNHDA and SQIVND (reference sequence). CDR3 nucleotide sequence: TGTGCCAGTAGGGCCTACAGGGAGAACACTGAAGCTTTCTTT. Translating it yields CASRAYRENTEAFF.

The chain has TRBV5-1 and TRBJ2-5; 11 bases fit TRBD2. Trimming took 1 base from V and 3 from J; bases not matched to a gene: 2. CDR3 length: 15 residues. Germline V gene data show CDR1 as SGHRS and CDR2 as YFSETQ. The CDR3, as DNA: TGCGCCAGCAGCTTGACTAGCGGGGGAGAAGAGACCCAGTACTTC. Encoded protein: CASSLTSGGEETQYF. The variable domain in full, with the rest retrieved from reference TRBV5-1 and TRBJ2-5, is KAGVTQTPRYLIKTRGQQVTLSCSPISGHRSVSWYQQTPGQGLQFLFEYFSETQRNKGNFPGRFSGRQFSNSRSEMNVSTLELGDSALYLCASSLTSGGEETQYFGPGTRLLVL.

The V gene is TRBV7-2, the J gene TRBJ2-3, with 7 bases identical to TRBD2. Germline V gene sequence: CDR1 SGHTA, CDR2 FQGNSA. The trim removed 4 bases at V and 2 bases at J, leaving 6 bases unmatched. This CDR3 comprises 15 residues. This CDR3 is CASSYGTTHTDTQYF. CDR3 DNA sequence: TGTGCCAGCAGCTACGGGACTACACACACAGATACGCAGTATTTT.

The DNA of the CDR3 is TGTGCCAGCAGTCGTACTCGACTAGCGGGGGAGACCCAGTACTTC. This gives the protein CASSRTRLAGETQYF. The chain recombines TRBV6-5 with TRBJ2-5; TRBD2 agrees at 11 bases. CDR1 and CDR2 from the germline V gene are MNHEY and SVGAGI. This CDR3 is built from 15 residues. The J segment lost 5 bases and the V segment lost 5 bases, leaving 7 bases of the junction unmatched.

This chain connects TRBV28 to TRBJ2-2; 12 bases are shared with TRBD2. Trimming cost V 3 bases and J 5 bases; bases outside gene matches: 10. Per the germline V gene, CDR1 is MDHEN and CDR2 is SYDVKM. The CDR3 sequence is 18 residues long. CDR3 region: CASSLRLAGAVITGELFF. The CDR3 DNA sequence: TGTGCCAGCAGTTTGAGACTAGCGGGAGCAGTCATAACCGGGGAGCTGTTTTTT.